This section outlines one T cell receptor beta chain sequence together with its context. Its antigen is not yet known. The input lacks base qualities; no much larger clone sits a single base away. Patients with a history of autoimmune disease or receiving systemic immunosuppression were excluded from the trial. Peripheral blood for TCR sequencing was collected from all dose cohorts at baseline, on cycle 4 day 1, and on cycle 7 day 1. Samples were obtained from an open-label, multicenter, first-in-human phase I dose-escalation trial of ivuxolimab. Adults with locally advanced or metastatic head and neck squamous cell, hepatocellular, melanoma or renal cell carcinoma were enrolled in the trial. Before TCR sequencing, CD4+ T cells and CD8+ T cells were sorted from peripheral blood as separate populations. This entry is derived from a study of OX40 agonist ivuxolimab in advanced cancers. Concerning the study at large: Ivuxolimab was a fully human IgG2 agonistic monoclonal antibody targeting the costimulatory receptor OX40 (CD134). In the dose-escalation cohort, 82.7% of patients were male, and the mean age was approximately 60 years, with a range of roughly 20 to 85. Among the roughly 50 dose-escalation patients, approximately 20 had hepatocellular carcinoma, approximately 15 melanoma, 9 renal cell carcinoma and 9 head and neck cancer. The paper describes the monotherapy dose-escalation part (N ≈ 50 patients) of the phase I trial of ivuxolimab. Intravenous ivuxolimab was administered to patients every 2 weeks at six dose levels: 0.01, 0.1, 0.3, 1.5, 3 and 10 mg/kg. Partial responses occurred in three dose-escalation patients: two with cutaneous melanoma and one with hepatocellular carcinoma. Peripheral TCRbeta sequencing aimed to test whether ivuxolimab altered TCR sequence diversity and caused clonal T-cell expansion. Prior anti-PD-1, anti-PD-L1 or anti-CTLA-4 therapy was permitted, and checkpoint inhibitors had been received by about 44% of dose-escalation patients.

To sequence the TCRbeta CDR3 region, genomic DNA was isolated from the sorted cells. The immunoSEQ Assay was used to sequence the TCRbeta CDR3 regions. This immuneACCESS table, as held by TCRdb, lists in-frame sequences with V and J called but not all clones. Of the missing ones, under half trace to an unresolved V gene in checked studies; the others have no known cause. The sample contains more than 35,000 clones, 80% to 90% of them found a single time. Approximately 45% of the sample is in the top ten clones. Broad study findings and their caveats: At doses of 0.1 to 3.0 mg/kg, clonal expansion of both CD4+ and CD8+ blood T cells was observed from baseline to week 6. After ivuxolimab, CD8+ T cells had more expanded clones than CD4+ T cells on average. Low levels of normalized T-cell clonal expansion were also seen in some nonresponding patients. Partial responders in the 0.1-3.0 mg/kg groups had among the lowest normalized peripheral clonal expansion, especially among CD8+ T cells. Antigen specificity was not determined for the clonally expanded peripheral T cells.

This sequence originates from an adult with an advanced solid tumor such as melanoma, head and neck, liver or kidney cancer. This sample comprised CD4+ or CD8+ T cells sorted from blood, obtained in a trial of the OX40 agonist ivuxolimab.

The CDR3 corresponds to CASSGGQDNEQFF. The nucleotide sequence is given as TGTGCCAGCAGCGGGGGACAGGACAATGAGCAGTTCTTC. The chain was built from TRBV9 and TRBJ2-1, and 8 junctional nucleotides match TRBD1. V has 3 bases trimmed and J has 5 bases trimmed; junction bases matching no gene number 1. CDR1 and CDR2 are read off the germline V gene as SGDLS and YYNGEE. The CDR3 runs 13 residues from the cysteine to the phenylalanine. The retained sequence is limited to the CDR3, 39 bases, with the frame set at the first base.